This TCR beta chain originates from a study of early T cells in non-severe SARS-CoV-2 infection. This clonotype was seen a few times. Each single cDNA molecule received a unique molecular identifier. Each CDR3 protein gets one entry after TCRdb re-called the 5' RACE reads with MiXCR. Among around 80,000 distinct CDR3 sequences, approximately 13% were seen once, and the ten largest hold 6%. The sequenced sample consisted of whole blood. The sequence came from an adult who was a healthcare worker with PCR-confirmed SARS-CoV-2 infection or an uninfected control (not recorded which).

DNA for the CDR3: TGTGCCAGCTCACGAGCAAGCGGGATTACCTACAATGAGCAGTTCTTC. This codes for CASSRASGITYNEQFF. The chain couples TRBV18 to TRBJ2-1; 7 bases are a match to TRBD2. CDR1 is KGHSH and CDR2 is LQKENI in the germline V gene. The CDR3 has 16 amino acids. The J segment lost 2 bases and the V segment lost 4 bases, leaving 8 bases of the junction unmatched.